Sequencing of this T cell receptor beta chain was carried out in a study of blood T cell repertoires in COVID-19. Only in-frame clones appear in the TCRdb table, and some are missing; sequencing was by immunoSEQ multiplex PCR. The sample lists some 89,000 clones, approximately 90% seen once, with about 1.7% in the top ten. Trimming removed 6 bases from V and 9 bases from J; junction bases left unmatched: 12. The CDR3 loop spans 15 amino acids. Germline CDR1 reads MNHEY; CDR2 reads SVGAGI. Sequenced sample: peripheral blood. The chain combines TRBV6-5 with TRBJ2-1; 9 nucleotides align to TRBD2. The clonotype comes from a man between 60 and 75 years old with acute or convalescent COVID-19. CDR3 amino acids: CASSQRGTSSGEQFF. DNA of the CDR3: TGTGCCAGCAGCCAAAGAGGGACTAGCTCGGGTGAGCAGTTCTTC.